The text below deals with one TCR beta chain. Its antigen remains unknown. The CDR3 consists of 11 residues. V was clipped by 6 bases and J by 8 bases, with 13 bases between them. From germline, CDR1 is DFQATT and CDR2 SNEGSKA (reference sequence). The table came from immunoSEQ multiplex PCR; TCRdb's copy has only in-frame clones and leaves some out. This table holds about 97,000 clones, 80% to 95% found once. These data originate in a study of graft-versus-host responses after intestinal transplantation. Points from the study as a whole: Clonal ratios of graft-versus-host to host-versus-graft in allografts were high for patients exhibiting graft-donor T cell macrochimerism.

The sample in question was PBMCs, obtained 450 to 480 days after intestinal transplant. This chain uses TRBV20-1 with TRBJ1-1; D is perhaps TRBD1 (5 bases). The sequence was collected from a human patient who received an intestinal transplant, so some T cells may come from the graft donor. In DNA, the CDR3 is TGCAGTGCGCCATCGGGGGTCGAAGCTTTCTTT. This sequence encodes CSAPSGVEAFF.